The 27 T cell receptor beta chains listed next were all sequenced from one sample in a study of blood T cells in healthy people across ages. Combining a sample-barcoded 5' primer with a J-beta primer mix, a second PCR ran for roughly 7 to 11 cycles. Via MiXCR, TCRdb re-called the 5' RACE reads, giving one row per CDR3 protein. The table includes about 1.5 million distinct CDR3 sequences, around 39% detected once. The sample taken for sequencing was blood. All receptors derive from a woman under 30 in good health.

The chain recombines TRBV10-3 with TRBJ2-1, with 9 nucleotides matching TRBD2. The J call is in doubt because the DNA end fits TRBJ2-7 better. This CDR3 has 16 residues. Germline V gives CDR1 ENHRY, CDR2 SYGVKD. CDR3 coding DNA: TGTGCCATCAGTGGGACAGCGGGAGGCTCCTACAATGAGCAGTACTTC. Translated: CAISGTAGGSYNEQYF.

The rearrangement links TRBV6-1 to TRBJ2-7; D gene unclear. Germline CDR1 is MNHNS and CDR2 is SASEGT. This CDR3 comprises 13 residues. V was clipped by 5 bases and J by 4 bases, with 12 bases between them. CDR3 in DNA: TGTGCCAGCAGTTTAGGGATGAAATACGAGCAGTACTTC. Translating it yields CASSLGMKYEQYF.

This chain links TRBV7-9 with TRBJ2-4; possibly TRBD1 or TRBD2 for D (5 bases each). The CDR3 loop spans 18 amino acids. The germline V gene encodes CDR1 SEHNR and CDR2 FQNEAQ (reference sequence). V was shortened by 1 base and J by 0 bases, with 16 bases between the two germline ends. CDR3 sequence (DNA): TGTGCCAGCAGCTTAGGTAGAGGGGCCCAACTAGCCAAAAACATTCAGTACTTC. It specifies CASSLGRGAQLAKNIQYF.

Only a few counts were recorded for this clonotype. The chain links TRBV2 to TRBJ2-1; D unresolved. Germline-derived CDR1 and CDR2 are SNHLY and FYNNEI. The CDR3 is 13 amino acids. Trimming shortened V by 8 bases and J by 3 bases, and 11 bases separated the two germline ends. The CDR3 DNA is TGTGCCAGCCGTCTACCGAACTACAATGAGCAGTTCTTC. Residues: CASRLPNYNEQFF. Full variable domain (rest looked up from reference TRBV2 and TRBJ2-1): EPEVTQTPSHQVTQMGQEVILRCVPISNHLYFYWYRQILGQKVEFLVSFYNNEISEKSEIFDDQFSVERPDGSNFTLKIRSTKLEDSAMYFCASRLPNYNEQFFGPGTRLTVL.

The chain has TRBV29-1 and TRBJ1-2; the match to TRBD1 covers 7 bases. From germline, CDR1 is SQVTM and CDR2 ANQGSEA. This CDR3 region has 14 residues. The trim removed 4 bases at V and 3 bases at J, leaving 8 bases unmatched. The CDR3 loop reads CSVVATGTDYGYTF. As DNA, the CDR3 is TGCAGCGTTGTCGCCACCGGGACAGACTATGGCTACACCTTC.

The chain joins TRBV5-1 to TRBJ2-1, with 12 nucleotides matching TRBD2. The junction had 2 bases not matched to a gene; V was cut back by 8 bases and J by 2 bases. The CDR3 has 14 amino acids. In germline, CDR1 is SGHRS, CDR2 YFSETQ. CDR3 region: CASGLAGPYNEQFF. In nucleotides, the CDR3 is TGCGCCAGTGGACTAGCGGGGCCCTACAATGAGCAGTTCTTC.

The V call is TRBV14, the J call TRBJ2-1, with D perhaps given as TRBD1 or TRBD2 (6 bases each). CDR1 is SGHDN and CDR2 is FVKESK in the germline V gene. V dropped 4 bases and J dropped 5 bases, with 12 bases sitting between them. There are 14 residues in the CDR3. The CDR3 bases are TGTGCCAGCAGCCCCTTTGGGGGGCACAATGAGCAGTTCTTC. It translates to CASSPFGGHNEQFF.

V gene TRBV7-2 combines with J gene TRBJ2-7; the D gene is possibly TRBD1 (5 bases). V dropped 0 bases and J dropped 4 bases, with 10 bases sitting between them. This CDR3 has 14 amino acids. CDR1 is SGHTA and CDR2 is FQGNSA in the germline V gene. The CDR3 DNA reads TGTGCCAGCAGCTTAGCGGTGACAGCGTACGAGCAGTACTTC. Protein product: CASSLAVTAYEQYF.

This clonotype was seen more than once but under ten times. The chain has TRBV28 and TRBJ2-1; no reliable D call. The CDR3 totals 12 residues. The V gene lost 7 bases and the J gene lost 4 bases, with 8 bases spanning the gap. Germline assignment: CDR1 MDHEN and CDR2 SYDVKM. CDR3 amino acids: CASKAVYNEQFF. CDR3 nucleotide sequence: TGTGCCAGCAAGGCTGTATACAATGAGCAGTTCTTC.

This clonotype came up once. J is TRBJ1-1 and V is TRBV3-1; D unresolved. Looked up from germline, CDR1 is LGHDT and CDR2 is YNNKEL (reference sequence). This CDR3 is 15 amino acids long. Trimming took off 7 bases at V and 4 bases at J, with 19 bases between the two ends. The CDR3 here is CASTPERDFSTEAFF. The CDR3 DNA sequence: TGTGCCAGCACCCCCGAGAGGGATTTTAGCACTGAAGCTTTCTTT.

The V call is TRBV7-9, the J call TRBJ2-4, with 9 bases lining up with TRBD1. The DNA end lines up better with TRBJ2-7; the J call may be wrong. The germline CDR1 and CDR2 sequences are SEHNR and FQNEAQ (reference sequence). This CDR3 region has 14 residues. Written as DNA, the CDR3 is TGTGCCAGCAGCTGGGACAGGGCAACCTACGAGCAGTACTTC. It specifies CASSWDRATYEQYF.

A word on this clonotype: A read error may explain this, as a much larger clone is one base away. V usage is TRBV6-2 or TRBV6-3 and J usage is TRBJ2-4; tentative D call: TRBD1 (6 bases). The CDR3 has 12 amino acids. The ends were cut back, 0 bases at V and 15 bases at J, with 12 bases in the middle. Germline lookup yields CDR1 MNHEY and CDR2 SVGEGT. The CDR3 here is CASSYSTGERYF. The CDR3 DNA reads as TGTGCCAGCAGTTACTCGACAGGCGAGCGGTACTTC.

V is TRBV28 and J is TRBJ1-1; 8 bases are shared with TRBD1. Trimming at V came to 3 bases and at J to 2 bases, leaving 14 bases not matched to a gene. CDR1 is MDHEN, CDR2 SYDVKM, per germline. The CDR3 sequence is 18 residues long. The CDR3 DNA reads as TGTGCCAGCAGTTTCGGATTAAGGGGGGACAGGCGAAACACTGAAGCTTTCTTT. Amino acids: CASSFGLRGDRRNTEAFF.

This chain uses TRBV3-1 with TRBJ2-7, with 13 bases fitting TRBD2. The DNA end is a closer match to TRBJ2-5, so the J assignment may be wrong. The CDR3 totals 16 residues. CDR1 is LGHDT, CDR2 YNNKEL, per germline (reference sequence). The CDR3 coding sequence is TGTGCCAGCAGCCAGACCGGACTAGCGGGGGTTGAGACCCAGTACTTC. Translation gives CASSQTGLAGVETQYF.

This chain joins TRBV4-3 and TRBJ1-5; TRBD1 aligns across 7 bases. The germline CDR1 and CDR2 sequences are LGHNA and YSLEER. The length of the CDR3 is 15 residues. The V gene end was trimmed by 2 bases and the J gene end by 3 bases; junction bases not matched to a gene: 4. CDR3 region: CASSQYTGDNQPQHF. In nucleotides, the CDR3 is TGCGCCAGCAGCCAATATACAGGGGACAATCAGCCCCAGCATTTT.

In the case of this clonotype: The junction departs from the called germline gene at one end, perhaps through a read error. The V and J genes are TRBV6-5 and TRBJ2-4, with 10 bases matching TRBD1. Matching the DNA end better, TRBJ2-7 makes the J call doubtful. This CDR3 contains 13 residues. Germline V gives CDR1 MNHEY, CDR2 SVGAGI. In DNA, the CDR3 is TGTGTCAGCAGTCGGACAGGGGGAGGCGAGCAGTACTTC. Amino acid sequence: CVSSRTGGGEQYF.

This chain links TRBV7-3 with TRBJ2-5; 7 positions agree with TRBD2. Unmatched junction bases numbered 11, after V lost 5 bases and J lost 5 bases. This CDR3 has 15 residues. The V gene's germline CDR1 is SGHTA and CDR2 FQGTGA. The chain's CDR3 is CASSQYGLVWETQYF. The CDR3 nucleotides read TGTGCCAGCAGCCAATACGGACTAGTATGGGAGACCCAGTACTTC.

This clonotype was counted between two and nine times. The CDR3 region has the DNA TGTGCCAGCAGCCCCCGACCCTTGTCAGATACGCAGTATTTT. Residues: CASSPRPLSDTQYF. The chain recombines TRBV11-2 with TRBJ2-3, with D unclear. The germline CDR1 and CDR2 sequences are SGHAT and FQNNGV. V was trimmed by 5 bases and J by 4 bases, leaving 13 bases between them. The CDR3 is 14 residues long.

The chain links TRBV21-1 to TRBJ2-5. TRBV21-1 has pseudogene status. This CDR3 contains 16 residues. The CDR3 sequence is CASSKEQDRGVETQYF. CDR3 bases: TGTGCCAGCAGCAAGGAGCAGGATCGCGGAGTAGAGACCCAGTACTTC.

The chain has TRBV6-1 and TRBJ2-5, with D perhaps TRBD1 or TRBD2 (5 bases each). The last part of the DNA fits TRBJ2-1 better; the J call may be wrong. The CDR3 length is 13 residues. Germline CDR1 MNHNS, CDR2 SASEGT. The CDR3 nucleotides are TGTGCCAGCTCTCCCGGGACCCAAGAGACCCAGTTCTTC. The encoded protein is CASSPGTQETQFF.

V gene TRBV19 combines with J gene TRBJ1-2; D is possibly TRBD1 (5 bases). V was cut by 2 bases and J by 2 bases, with 12 bases left in between. CDR1 and CDR2 from the germline V gene are LNHDA and SQIVND (reference sequence). This CDR3 is 15 amino acids long. This CDR3 is CASSITYAGNYGYTF. For the CDR3, the DNA is TGTGCCAGTAGTATAACGTATGCAGGGAACTATGGCTACACCTTC.

This clonotype was counted between two and nine times. The chain recombines TRBV2 with TRBJ2-3, with D hard to call. Trimming removed 5 bases at V and 5 bases at J, with 8 bases between. CDR3 length: 12 amino acids. Per germline, CDR1 SNHLY and CDR2 FYNNEI. CDR3 coding DNA: TGTGCCAGCAGTCAGTCACAAGATACGCAGTATTTT. The encoded protein is CASSQSQDTQYF. The complete variable domain, with remaining parts taken from reference TRBV2 and TRBJ2-3, reads EPEVTQTPSHQVTQMGQEVILRCVPISNHLYFYWYRQILGQKVEFLVSFYNNEISEKSEIFDDQFSVERPDGSNFTLKIRSTKLEDSAMYFCASSQSQDTQYFGPGTRLTVL.

Concerning this clonotype itself: Given the absence of the conserved phenylalanine or tryptophan at the CDR3 end, a read error is likely. This chain uses TRBV12-3 or TRBV12-4 with TRBJ2-3, with D unclear. Between the trimmed V and J ends, which lost 6 bases and 0 bases, there was a span of 10 bases. The CDR3 has 14 residues. This CDR3 reads CASREQFSTDTQYS. The CDR3 DNA follows: TGTGCCAGCAGGGAGCAGTTCAGCACAGATACGCAGTATTCT.

This clonotype appeared a few times. The chain couples TRBV12-3 or TRBV12-4 to TRBJ1-2; D uncertain. The CDR3 is 16 residues long. Trimming pared 2 bases from V and 6 bases from J, leaving 19 bases between. The CDR3, as DNA: TGTGCCAGCAGTTTACGTCGGTTCGATATTAAGGATGGCTACACCTTC. Translation: CASSLRRFDIKDGYTF.

The chain has TRBV12-3 or TRBV12-4 and TRBJ1-1; possibly TRBD1 for D (5 bases). CDR3 size: 15 residues. V lost 4 bases and J 7 bases, leaving 19 bases between the germline ends. The DNA for the CDR3 is TGTGCCAGCAGTTCAACCACTAGCAGGGCCAGTGAAGCTTTCTTT. This translates into CASSSTTSRASEAFF.

The chain carries TRBV6-1 and TRBJ2-7; 7 bases align to TRBD2. The CDR3 totals 14 residues. V shed 6 bases and J 4 bases; nucleotides not matched to a gene: 9. From germline, CDR1 is MNHNS and CDR2 SASEGT. Written as DNA, the CDR3 is TGTGCCAGCAGCACCAATGCGGGAGTTTACGAGCAGTACTTC. Residues: CASSTNAGVYEQYF.

The rearrangement joins TRBV29-1 to TRBJ2-1; TRBD2 aligns across 7 bases. The germline V gene encodes CDR1 SQVTM and CDR2 ANQGSEA. The CDR3 is 12 residues long. V shed 7 bases and J 4 bases; nucleotides not matched to a gene: 4. The CDR3 nucleotides are TGCAGCGGACTAGCCCCTTACAATGAGCAGTTCTTC. Encoded protein: CSGLAPYNEQFF.